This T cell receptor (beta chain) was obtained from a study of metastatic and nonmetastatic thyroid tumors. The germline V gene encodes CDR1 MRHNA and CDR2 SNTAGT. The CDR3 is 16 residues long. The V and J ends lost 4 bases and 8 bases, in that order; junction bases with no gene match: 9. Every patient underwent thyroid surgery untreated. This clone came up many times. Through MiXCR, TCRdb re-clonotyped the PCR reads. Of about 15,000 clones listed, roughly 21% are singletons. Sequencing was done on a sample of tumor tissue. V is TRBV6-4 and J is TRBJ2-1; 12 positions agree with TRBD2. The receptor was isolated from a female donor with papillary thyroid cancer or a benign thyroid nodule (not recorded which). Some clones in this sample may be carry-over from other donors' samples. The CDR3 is CASSASTSGSWDEQFF. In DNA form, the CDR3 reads TGTGCCAGCAGTGCCTCGACTAGCGGGAGTTGGGATGAGCAGTTCTTC.